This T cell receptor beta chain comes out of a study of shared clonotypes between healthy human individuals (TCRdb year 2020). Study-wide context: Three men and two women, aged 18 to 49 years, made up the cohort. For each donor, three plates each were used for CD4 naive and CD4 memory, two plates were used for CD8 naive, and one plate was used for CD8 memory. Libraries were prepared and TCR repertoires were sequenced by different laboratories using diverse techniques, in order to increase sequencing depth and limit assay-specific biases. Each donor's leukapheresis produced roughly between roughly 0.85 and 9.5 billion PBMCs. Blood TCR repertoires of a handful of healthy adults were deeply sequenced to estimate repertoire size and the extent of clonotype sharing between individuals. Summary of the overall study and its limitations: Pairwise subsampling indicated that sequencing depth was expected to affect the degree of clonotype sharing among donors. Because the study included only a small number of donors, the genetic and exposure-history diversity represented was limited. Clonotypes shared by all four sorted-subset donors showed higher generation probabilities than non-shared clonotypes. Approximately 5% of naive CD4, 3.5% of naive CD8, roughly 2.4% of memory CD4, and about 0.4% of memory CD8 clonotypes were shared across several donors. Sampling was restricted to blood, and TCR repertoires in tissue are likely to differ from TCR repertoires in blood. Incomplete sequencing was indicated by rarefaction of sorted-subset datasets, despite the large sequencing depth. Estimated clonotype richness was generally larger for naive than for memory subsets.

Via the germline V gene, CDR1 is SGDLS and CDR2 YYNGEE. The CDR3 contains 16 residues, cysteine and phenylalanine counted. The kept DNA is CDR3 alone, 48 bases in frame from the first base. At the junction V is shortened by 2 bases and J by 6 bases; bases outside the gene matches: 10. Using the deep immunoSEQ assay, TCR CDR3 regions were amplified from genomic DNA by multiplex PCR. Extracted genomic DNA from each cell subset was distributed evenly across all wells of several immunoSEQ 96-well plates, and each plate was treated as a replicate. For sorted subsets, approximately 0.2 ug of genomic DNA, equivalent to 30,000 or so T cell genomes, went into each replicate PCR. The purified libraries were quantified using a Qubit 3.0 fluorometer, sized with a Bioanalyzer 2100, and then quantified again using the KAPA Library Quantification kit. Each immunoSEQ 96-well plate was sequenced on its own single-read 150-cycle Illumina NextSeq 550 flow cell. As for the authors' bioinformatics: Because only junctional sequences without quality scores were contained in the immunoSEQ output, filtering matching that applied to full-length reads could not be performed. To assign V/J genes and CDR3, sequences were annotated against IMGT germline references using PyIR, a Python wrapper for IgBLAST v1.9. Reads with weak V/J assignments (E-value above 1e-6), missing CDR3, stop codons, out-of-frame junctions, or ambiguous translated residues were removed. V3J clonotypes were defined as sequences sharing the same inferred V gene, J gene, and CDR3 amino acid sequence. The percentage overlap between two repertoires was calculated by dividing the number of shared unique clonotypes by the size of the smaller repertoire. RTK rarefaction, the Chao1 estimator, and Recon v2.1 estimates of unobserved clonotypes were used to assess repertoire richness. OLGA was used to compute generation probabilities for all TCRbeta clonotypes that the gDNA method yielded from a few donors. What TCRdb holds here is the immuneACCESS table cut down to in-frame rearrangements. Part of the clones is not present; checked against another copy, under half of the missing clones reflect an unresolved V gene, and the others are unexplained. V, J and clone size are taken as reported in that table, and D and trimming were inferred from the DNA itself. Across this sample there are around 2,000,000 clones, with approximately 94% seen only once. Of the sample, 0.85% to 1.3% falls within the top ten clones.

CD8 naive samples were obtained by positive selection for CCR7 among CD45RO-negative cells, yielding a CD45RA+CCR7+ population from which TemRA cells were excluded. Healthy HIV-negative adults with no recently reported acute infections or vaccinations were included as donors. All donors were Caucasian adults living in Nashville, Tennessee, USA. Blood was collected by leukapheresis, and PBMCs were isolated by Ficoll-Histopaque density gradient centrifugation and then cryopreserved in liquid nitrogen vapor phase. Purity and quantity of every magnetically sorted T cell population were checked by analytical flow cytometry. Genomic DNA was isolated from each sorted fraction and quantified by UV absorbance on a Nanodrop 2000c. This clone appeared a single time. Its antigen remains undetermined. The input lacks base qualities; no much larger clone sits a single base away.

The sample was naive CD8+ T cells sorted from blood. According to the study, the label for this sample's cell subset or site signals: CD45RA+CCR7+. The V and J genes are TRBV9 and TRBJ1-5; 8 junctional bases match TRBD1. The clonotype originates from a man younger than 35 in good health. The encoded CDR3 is CASSVGTGQGGQPQHF. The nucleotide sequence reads TGTGCCAGCAGCGTGGGGACAGGCCAAGGGGGTCAGCCCCAGCATTTT.